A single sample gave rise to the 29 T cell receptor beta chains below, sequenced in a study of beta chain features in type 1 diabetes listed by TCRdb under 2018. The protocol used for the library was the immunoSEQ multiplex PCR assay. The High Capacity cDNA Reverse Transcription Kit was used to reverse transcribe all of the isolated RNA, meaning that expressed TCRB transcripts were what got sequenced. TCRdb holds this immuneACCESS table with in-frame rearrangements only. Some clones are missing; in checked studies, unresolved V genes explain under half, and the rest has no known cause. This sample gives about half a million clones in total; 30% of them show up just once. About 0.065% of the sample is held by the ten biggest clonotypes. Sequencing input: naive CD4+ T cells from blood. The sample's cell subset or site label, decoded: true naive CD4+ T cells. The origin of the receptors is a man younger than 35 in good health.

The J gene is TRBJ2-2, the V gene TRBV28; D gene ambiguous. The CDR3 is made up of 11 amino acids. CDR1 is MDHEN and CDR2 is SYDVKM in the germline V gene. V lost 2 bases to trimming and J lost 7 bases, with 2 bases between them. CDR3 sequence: CASSLIGELFF. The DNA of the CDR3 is TGTGCCAGCAGTTTAATCGGGGAGCTGTTTTTT. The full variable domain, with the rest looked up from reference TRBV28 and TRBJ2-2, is DVKVTQSSRYLVKRTGEKVFLECVQDMDHENMFWYRQDPGLGLRLIYFSYDVKMKEKGDIPEGYSVSREKKERFSLILESASTNQTSMYLCASSLIGELFFGEGSRLTVL.

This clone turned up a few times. The CDR3 spells CAWSRAGANTGELFF. In DNA form, the CDR3 reads TGTGCCTGGAGTAGAGCGGGCGCGAACACCGGGGAGCTGTTTTTT. V gene TRBV30 combines with J gene TRBJ2-2; perhaps TRBD2 as D (6 bases). V lost 2 bases to trimming and J lost 0 bases, with 10 bases between them. Germline V gives CDR1 GTSNPN, CDR2 SVGIG (reference sequence). This CDR3 comprises 15 residues.

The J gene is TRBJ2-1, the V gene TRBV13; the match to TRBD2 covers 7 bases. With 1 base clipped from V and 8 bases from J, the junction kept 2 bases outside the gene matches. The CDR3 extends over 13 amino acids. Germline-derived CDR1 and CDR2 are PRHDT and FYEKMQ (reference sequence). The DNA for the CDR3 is TGTGCCAGCAGCTTAGTGCGGGAGTATGAGCAGTTCTTC. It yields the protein CASSLVREYEQFF.

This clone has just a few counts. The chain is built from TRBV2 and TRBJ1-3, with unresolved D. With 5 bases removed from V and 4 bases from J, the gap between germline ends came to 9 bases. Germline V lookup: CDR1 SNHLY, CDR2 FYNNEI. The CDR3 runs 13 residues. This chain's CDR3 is CASSYGPGNTIYF. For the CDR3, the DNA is TGTGCCAGCAGTTATGGCCCGGGAAACACCATATATTTT. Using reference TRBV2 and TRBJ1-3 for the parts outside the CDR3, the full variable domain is EPEVTQTPSHQVTQMGQEVILRCVPISNHLYFYWYRQILGQKVEFLVSFYNNEISEKSEIFDDQFSVERPDGSNFTLKIRSTKLEDSAMYFCASSYGPGNTIYFGEGSWLTVV.

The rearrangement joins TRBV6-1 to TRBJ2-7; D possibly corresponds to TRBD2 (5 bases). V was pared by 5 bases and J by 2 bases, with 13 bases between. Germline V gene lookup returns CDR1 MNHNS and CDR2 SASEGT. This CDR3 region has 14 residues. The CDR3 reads CASSLRDQTYEQYF. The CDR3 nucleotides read TGTGCCAGCAGTCTCCGGGATCAAACCTACGAGCAGTACTTC.

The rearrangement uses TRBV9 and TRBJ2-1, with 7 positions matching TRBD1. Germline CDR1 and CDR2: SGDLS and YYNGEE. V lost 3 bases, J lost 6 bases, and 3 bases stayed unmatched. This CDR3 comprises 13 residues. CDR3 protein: CASSDGQANEQFF. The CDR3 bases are TGTGCCAGCAGCGACGGACAGGCCAATGAGCAGTTCTTC.

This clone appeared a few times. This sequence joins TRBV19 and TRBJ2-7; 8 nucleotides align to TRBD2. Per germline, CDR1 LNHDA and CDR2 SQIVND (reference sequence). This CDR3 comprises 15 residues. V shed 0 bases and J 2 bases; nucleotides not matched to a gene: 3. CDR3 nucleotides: TGTGCCAGTAGTATAGACACTAGCGGCGCCTACGAGCAGTACTTC. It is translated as CASSIDTSGAYEQYF.

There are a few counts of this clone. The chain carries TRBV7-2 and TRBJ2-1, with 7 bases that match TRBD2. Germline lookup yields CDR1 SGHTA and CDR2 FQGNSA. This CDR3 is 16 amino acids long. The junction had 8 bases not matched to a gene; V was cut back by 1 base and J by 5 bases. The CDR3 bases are TGTGCCAGCAGCTTAGGGCGGGGGACGGAGGACAATGAGCAGTTCTTC. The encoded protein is CASSLGRGTEDNEQFF.

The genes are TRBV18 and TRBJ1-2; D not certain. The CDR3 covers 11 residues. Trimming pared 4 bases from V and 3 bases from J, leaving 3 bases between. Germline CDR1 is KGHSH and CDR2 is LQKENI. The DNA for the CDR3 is TGTGCCAGCTCACTGGACTATGGCTACACCTTC. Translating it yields CASSLDYGYTF.

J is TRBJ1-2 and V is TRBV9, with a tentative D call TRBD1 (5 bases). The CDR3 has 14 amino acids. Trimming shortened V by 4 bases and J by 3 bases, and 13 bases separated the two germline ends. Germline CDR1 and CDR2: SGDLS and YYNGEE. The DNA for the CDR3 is TGTGCCAGCAGCCCCACAGGAGCTGACTATGGCTACACCTTC. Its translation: CASSPTGADYGYTF.

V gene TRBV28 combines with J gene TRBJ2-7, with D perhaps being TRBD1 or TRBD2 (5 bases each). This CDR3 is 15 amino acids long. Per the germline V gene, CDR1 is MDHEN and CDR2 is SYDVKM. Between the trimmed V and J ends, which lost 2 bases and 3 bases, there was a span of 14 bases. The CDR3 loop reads CASSLHGTHGYEQYF. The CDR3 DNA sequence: TGTGCCAGCAGTTTACATGGGACCCACGGCTACGAGCAGTACTTC. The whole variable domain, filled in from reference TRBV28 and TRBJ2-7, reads DVKVTQSSRYLVKRTGEKVFLECVQDMDHENMFWYRQDPGLGLRLIYFSYDVKMKEKGDIPEGYSVSREKKERFSLILESASTNQTSMYLCASSLHGTHGYEQYFGPGTRLTVT.

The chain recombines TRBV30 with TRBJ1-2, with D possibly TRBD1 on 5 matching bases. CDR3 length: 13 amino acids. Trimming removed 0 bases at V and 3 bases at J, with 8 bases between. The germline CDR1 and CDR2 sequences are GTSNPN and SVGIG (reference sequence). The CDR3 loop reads CAWSVEGYYGYTF. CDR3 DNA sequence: TGTGCCTGGAGTGTCGAGGGGTACTATGGCTACACCTTC.

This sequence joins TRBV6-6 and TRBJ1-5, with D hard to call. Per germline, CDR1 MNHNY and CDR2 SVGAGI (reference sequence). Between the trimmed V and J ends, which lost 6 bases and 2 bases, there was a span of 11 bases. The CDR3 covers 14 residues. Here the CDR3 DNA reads TGTGCCAGCAGAAGTGGGGATGGCAATCAGCCCCAGCATTTT. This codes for CASRSGDGNQPQHF.

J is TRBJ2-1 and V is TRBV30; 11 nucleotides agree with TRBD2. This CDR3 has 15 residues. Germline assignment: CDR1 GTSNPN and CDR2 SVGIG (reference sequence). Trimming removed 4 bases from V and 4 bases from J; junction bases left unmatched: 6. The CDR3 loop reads CAWMLAGGRYNEQFF. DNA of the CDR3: TGTGCCTGGATGTTAGCGGGAGGGAGGTACAATGAGCAGTTCTTC.

Written as DNA, the CDR3 is TGCAGCGTTACCGGACAGGGTACAGATACGCAGTATTTT. Its translation is CSVTGQGTDTQYF. The gene calls are TRBV29-1 and TRBJ2-3, with 8 bases matching TRBD1. Trimming at V came to 5 bases and at J to 3 bases, leaving 4 bases not matched to a gene. The CDR3 length is 13 residues. Germline assignment: CDR1 SQVTM and CDR2 ANQGSEA.

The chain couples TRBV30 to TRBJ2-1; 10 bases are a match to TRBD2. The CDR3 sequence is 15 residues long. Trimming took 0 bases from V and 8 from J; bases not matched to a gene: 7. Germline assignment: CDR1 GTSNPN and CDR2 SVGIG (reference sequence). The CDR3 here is CAWSVGLAAVDEQFF. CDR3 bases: TGTGCCTGGAGTGTTGGACTAGCGGCTGTGGATGAGCAGTTCTTC.

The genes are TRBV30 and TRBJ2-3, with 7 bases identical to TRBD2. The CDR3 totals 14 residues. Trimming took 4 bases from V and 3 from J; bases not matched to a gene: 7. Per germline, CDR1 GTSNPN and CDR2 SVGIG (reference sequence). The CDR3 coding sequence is TGTGCCTGGAAAGTAGTCGGGAGGACAGATACGCAGTATTTT. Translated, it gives CAWKVVGRTDTQYF.

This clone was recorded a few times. CDR3 coding DNA: TGCAGCGTGGGCCTTGGGGCTAACTATGGCTACACCTTC. As protein: CSVGLGANYGYTF. This chain connects TRBV29-1 to TRBJ1-2; D is undetermined. The CDR3 is 13 residues long. Germline CDR1 SQVTM, CDR2 ANQGSEA. With 6 bases removed from V and 0 bases from J, the gap between germline ends came to 11 bases.

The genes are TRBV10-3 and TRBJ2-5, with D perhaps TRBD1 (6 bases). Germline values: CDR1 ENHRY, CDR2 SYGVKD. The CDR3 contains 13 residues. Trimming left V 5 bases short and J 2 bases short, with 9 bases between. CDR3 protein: CAISRTEQETQYF. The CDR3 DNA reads TGTGCCATCAGTCGGACAGAACAAGAGACCCAGTACTTC.

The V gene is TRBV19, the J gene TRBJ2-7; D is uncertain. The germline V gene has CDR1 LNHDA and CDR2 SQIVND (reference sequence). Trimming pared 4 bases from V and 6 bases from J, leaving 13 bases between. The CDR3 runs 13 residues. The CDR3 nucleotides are TGTGCCAGTAGTACCTCATACAGCAGCGAGCAGTACTTC. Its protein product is CASSTSYSSEQYF.

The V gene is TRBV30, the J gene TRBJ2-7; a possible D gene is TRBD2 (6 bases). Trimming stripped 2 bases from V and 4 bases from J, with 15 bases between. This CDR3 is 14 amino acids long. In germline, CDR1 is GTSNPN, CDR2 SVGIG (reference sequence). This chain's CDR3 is CAWSISRGRYEQYF. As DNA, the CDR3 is TGTGCCTGGAGTATTTCCCGGGGGAGGTACGAGCAGTACTTC. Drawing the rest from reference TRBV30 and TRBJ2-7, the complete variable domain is SQTIHQWPATLVQPVGSPLSLECTVEGTSNPNLYWYRQAAGRGLQLLFYSVGIGQISSEVPQNLSASRPQDRQFILSSKKLLLSDSGFYLCAWSISRGRYEQYFGPGTRLTVT.

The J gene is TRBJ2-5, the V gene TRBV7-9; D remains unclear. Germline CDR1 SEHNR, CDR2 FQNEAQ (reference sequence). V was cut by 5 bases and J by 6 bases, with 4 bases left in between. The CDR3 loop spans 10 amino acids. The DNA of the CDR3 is TGTGCCAGCAGCGTAAAGACCCAGTACTTC. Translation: CASSVKTQYF.

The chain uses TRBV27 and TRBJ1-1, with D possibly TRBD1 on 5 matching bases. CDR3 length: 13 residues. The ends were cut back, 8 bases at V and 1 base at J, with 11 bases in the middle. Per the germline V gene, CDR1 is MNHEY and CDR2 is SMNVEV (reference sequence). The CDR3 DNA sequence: TGTGCCAGCGCACTGGGGACGAACACTGAAGCTTTCTTT. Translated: CASALGTNTEAFF.

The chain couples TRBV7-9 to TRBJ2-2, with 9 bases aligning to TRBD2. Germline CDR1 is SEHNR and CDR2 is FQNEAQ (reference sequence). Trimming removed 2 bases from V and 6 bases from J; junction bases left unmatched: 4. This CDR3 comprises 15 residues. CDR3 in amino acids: CASSLLAGASGELFF. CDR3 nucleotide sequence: TGTGCCAGCAGCTTATTAGCGGGAGCGTCCGGGGAGCTGTTTTTT.

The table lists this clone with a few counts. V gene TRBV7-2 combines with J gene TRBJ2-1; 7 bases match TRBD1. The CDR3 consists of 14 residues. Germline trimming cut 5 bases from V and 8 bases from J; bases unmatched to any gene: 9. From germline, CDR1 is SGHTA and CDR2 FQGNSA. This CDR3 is CASSTNRGLDEQFF. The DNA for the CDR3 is TGTGCCAGCAGCACGAACAGGGGTCTCGATGAGCAGTTCTTC.

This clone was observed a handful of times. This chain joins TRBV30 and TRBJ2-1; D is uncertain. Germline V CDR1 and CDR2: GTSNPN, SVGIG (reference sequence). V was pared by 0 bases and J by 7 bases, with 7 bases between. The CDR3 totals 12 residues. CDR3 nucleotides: TGTGCCTGGAGTGTGGTAGTGAATGAGCAGTTCTTC. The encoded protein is CAWSVVVNEQFF.

The DNA for the CDR3 is TGTGCCAGCTCACCGGACGGTACCGGGGAGCTGTTTTTT. It encodes CASSPDGTGELFF. The rearrangement links TRBV18 to TRBJ2-2; the D is unclear. Trimming shortened V by 3 bases and J by 5 bases, and 7 bases separated the two germline ends. This CDR3 is built from 13 residues. Germline assignment: CDR1 KGHSH and CDR2 LQKENI.

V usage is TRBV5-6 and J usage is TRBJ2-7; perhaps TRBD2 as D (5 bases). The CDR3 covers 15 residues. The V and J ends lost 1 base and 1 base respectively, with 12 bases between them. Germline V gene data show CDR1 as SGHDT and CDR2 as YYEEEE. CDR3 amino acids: CASSLLRRGSYEQYF. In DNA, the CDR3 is TGTGCCAGCAGCTTGTTGCGTCGGGGTTCCTACGAGCAGTACTTC. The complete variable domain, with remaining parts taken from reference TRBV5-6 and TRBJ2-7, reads DAGVTQSPTHLIKTRGQQVTLRCSPKSGHDTVSWYQQALGQGPQFIFQYYEEEERQRGNFPDRFSGHQFPNYSSELNVNALLLGDSALYLCASSLLRRGSYEQYFGPGTRLTVT.

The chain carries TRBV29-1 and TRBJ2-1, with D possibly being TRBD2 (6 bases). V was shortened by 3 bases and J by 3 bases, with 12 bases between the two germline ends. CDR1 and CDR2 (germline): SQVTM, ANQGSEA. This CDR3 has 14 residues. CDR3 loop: CSVDLLASYNEQFF. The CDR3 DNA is TGCAGCGTTGATCTCCTAGCGAGCTACAATGAGCAGTTCTTC.